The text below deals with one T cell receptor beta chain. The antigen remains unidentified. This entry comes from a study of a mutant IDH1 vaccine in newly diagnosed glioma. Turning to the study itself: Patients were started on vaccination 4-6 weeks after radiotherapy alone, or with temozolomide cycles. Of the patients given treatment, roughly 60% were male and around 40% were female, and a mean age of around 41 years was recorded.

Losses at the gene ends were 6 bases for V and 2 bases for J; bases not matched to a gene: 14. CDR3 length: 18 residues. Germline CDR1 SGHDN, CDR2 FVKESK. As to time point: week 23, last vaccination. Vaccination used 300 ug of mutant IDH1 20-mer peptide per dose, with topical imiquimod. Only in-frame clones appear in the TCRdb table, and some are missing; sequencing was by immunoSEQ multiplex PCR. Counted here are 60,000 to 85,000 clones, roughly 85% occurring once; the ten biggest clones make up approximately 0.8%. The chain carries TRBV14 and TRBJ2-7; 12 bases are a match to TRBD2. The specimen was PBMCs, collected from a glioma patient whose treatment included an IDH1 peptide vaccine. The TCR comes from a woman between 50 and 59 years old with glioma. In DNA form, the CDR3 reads TGTGCCAGCAGTCCCGTCCGGACTAGCGGGAATCCAACCTACGAGCAGTACTTC. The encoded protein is CASSPVRTSGNPTYEQYF.